The 4 T cell receptor beta chains presented below share a single source sample, sequenced in a study of early T cells in non-severe SARS-CoV-2 infection. TCRdb recomputed calls from the 5' RACE reads with MiXCR, one row per CDR3 protein. The table lists 70,000 or so distinct CDR3 sequences, about a tenth of them singletons. The sequences come from whole blood, collected at baseline. All receptors come from an adult who was a healthcare worker with PCR-confirmed SARS-CoV-2 infection or an uninfected control (not recorded which).

The gene calls are TRBV24-1 and TRBJ2-7; D perhaps matches TRBD1 (5 bases). Germline V gene sequence: CDR1 KGHDR, CDR2 SFDVKD. Trimming removed 6 bases from V and 2 bases from J, with 10 bases in between. The length of the CDR3 is 13 residues. CDR3 loop: CATSPGMPYEQYF. CDR3 sequence (DNA): TGTGCCACCAGTCCAGGGATGCCCTACGAGCAGTACTTC.

This clonotype was counted ten times or more. Here the CDR3 DNA reads TGTGCCAGCAGCGTGTACCAAGAGACCCAGTACTTC. Protein: CASSVYQETQYF. This chain links TRBV7-9 with TRBJ2-5; D is ambiguous. The V gene's germline CDR1 is SEHNR and CDR2 FQNEAQ (reference sequence). V lost 5 bases and J 0 bases, leaving 4 bases between the germline ends. The CDR3 runs 12 residues.

The chain uses TRBV30 and TRBJ2-3; D might be TRBD2 (6 bases). Trimming removed 4 bases at V and 1 base at J, with 12 bases between. The CDR3 sequence is 14 residues long. Germline V gene lookup returns CDR1 GTSNPN and CDR2 SVGIG (reference sequence). The CDR3 coding sequence is TGTGCCTGGACGGCCGGGGGTGGCACAGATACGCAGTATTTT. Its translation: CAWTAGGGTDTQYF.

The chain recombines TRBV10-3 with TRBJ2-5, with D hard to call. The germline V gene has CDR1 ENHRY and CDR2 SYGVKD. Trimming stripped 1 base from V and 5 bases from J, with 20 bases between. The CDR3 spans 17 residues. CDR3 nucleotide sequence: TGTGCCATCAGTGAGTTGCCAAGGACGGGCCCGACGGAGACCCAGTACTTC. Protein: CAISELPRTGPTETQYF.